Listed below are T cell receptor beta chains from one sample, sequenced in a study of blood T cell repertoires in COVID-19. Only in-frame clones appear in the TCRdb table, and some are missing; sequencing was by immunoSEQ multiplex PCR. Of about 150,000 clones in the sample, 70% to 80% were seen once. Sequenced input: peripheral blood. All receptors come from a woman between 65 and 79 years old with COVID-19, enrolled during active disease. The CDR3 runs from the conserved cysteine through the conserved F or W. D genes are given only for firm matches. Expanded clones get a size class; other rows say once, few or many, or leave the size out.

>TRBJ2-5|.|TRBD2|TRBV2|15
CASSGTSGGWGTQYF
TGTGCCAGCAGTGGAACTAGCGGGGGATGGGGGACCCAGTACTTC
>TRBJ1-6|.|.|TRBV19|13
CASSEREGSPLHF
TGTGCCAGTAGTGAGCGGGAGGGGTCACCCCTCCACTTT
>TRBJ2-3|few|.|TRBV14|13
CASSQEGADTQYF
TGTGCCAGCAGCCAAGAAGGGGCAGATACGCAGTATTTT
>TRBJ1-1|.|.|TRBV19|14
CASSMRRANTEAFF
TGTGCCAGTAGTATGAGGAGGGCGAACACTGAAGCTTTCTTT
>TRBJ1-2|once|.|TRBV10-3|14
CAISPGIANYGYTF
TGTGCCATCAGTCCAGGGATAGCTAACTATGGCTACACCTTC
>TRBJ1-4|.|.|TRBV20-1|11
CSAQVGEKLFF
TGCAGTGCCCAGGTTGGGGAAAAACTGTTTTTT
>TRBJ2-6|.|.|TRBV5-8|18
CASSLVQGPDSGANVLTF
TGTGCCAGCAGCTTGGTACAGGGCCCTGACTCTGGGGCCAACGTCCTGACTTTC
>TRBJ1-2|.|.|TRBV2|14
CASTLGRSEGGYTF
TGTGCCAGCACTTTGGGACGGTCGGAGGGTGGCTACACCTTC
>TRBJ2-3|.|TRBD2|TRBV2|15
CASSEGAGQTDTQYF
TGTGCCAGCAGTGAAGGAGCGGGGCAAACAGATACGCAGTATTTT
>TRBJ2-2|.|.|TRBV19|15
CASSIDLARNGELFF
TGTGCCAGTAGTATAGATCTGGCCAGGAACGGGGAGCTGTTTTTT
>TRBJ2-3|.|TRBD2|TRBV6-1|17
CASSEGLRGGRGDTQYF
TGTGCCAGCAGTGAAGGGTTGCGGGGGGGCCGGGGTGATACGCAGTATTTT
>TRBJ1-1|.|TRBD1|TRBV5-1|15
CASSLEGTGGSEAFF
TGCGCCAGCAGCTTGGAGGGGACAGGGGGCTCTGAAGCTTTCTTT
>TRBJ1-2|few|.|TRBV5-1|13
CASSLDEGTGYTF
TGCGCCAGCAGCTTGGACGAGGGCACGGGCTACACCTTC